The rows below give T cell receptor beta chains drawn from one sample of a study of blood T cell repertoires in COVID-19. Using immunoSEQ multiplex PCR, the repertoire was profiled, and TCRdb retains in-frame clones only, with some absent. The sample consists of 95,000 to 150,000 clones, around 81% of them appearing once. Sequencing was carried out using peripheral blood. These receptor sequences come from a man between 65 and 85 years old with acute or convalescent COVID-19. The CDR3 runs from the conserved cysteine through the conserved F or W. The D gene is left open where the match is weak. Rows may omit the clone size; those that give it use once, few, many or a size class.

D	J	V	size	DNA	CDR3
-	TRBJ2-2	TRBV2	-	TGTGCCAGCAGTGAGGATCAGGGGGGCACCGGGGAGCTGTTTTTT	CASSEDQGGTGELFF
-	TRBJ1-1	TRBV4-2	-	TGTGCCAGCAGCCAAGATTGGTTCACAGGGTGGAACACTGAAGCTTTCTTT	CASSQDWFTGWNTEAFF
-	TRBJ2-3	TRBV12-3/TRBV12-4	-	TGTGCCAGTGGGGAGAGGATCACAGATACGCAGTATTTT	CASGERITDTQYF
-	TRBJ1-4	TRBV29-1	once	TGCAGCGTTAGTCTCAGGGGTGAAAAACTGTTTTTT	CSVSLRGEKLFF
-	TRBJ1-1	TRBV6-2/TRBV6-3	-	TGTGCCAGCAGCCACGCTACGAGCTATGGCCAGGCGAACACTGAAGCTTTCTTT	CASSHATSYGQANTEAFF
TRBD2	TRBJ2-5	TRBV24-1	-	TGTGCCACCAGCGCTTGGGGGGGCCAAGAGACCCAGTACTTC	CATSAWGGQETQYF
-	TRBJ1-1	TRBV18	-	TGTGCCAGCTCACCAAACCGCCCGGGCACTGAAGCTTTCTTT	CASSPNRPGTEAFF
-	TRBJ2-7	TRBV9	-	TGTGCCAGCAGCGTCCACGCGGGGGCCCCCTACGAGCAGTACTTC	CASSVHAGAPYEQYF
TRBD1	TRBJ1-5	TRBV2	-	TGTGCCAGCAGTGACAGGGGGCAGTATGGCAATCAGCCCCAGCATTTT	CASSDRGQYGNQPQHF
-	TRBJ2-2	TRBV19	once	TGTGCCAACCTAGGGTGGGGGCCAGTAGGGGAGGGTATTTTGGTCGGGGAGCTGTTTTTT	CANLGWGPVGEGILVGELFF
-	TRBJ2-1	TRBV15	-	TGTGCCACCAGCAGACCAAGAGATGAGCAGTTCTTC	CATSRPRDEQFF
-	TRBJ1-3	TRBV6-6	once	TGTGCCAGCAGTTCACCAGGGGCAGGGGGAAACACCATATATTTT	CASSSPGAGGNTIYF
TRBD2	TRBJ2-5	TRBV6-2/TRBV6-3	-	TGTGCCAGCAGTCGTAGCGGGGGCTGGTACCAAGAGACCCAGTACTTC	CASSRSGGWYQETQYF
-	TRBJ1-1	TRBV29-1	-	TGCAGCGCCCGAGACAGAAATGAAGCTTTCTTT	CSARDRNEAFF
TRBD1	TRBJ1-1	TRBV11-3	-	TGTGCCAGCAGCAATACAGGGGGCGTGAACACTGAAGCTTTCTTT	CASSNTGGVNTEAFF
-	TRBJ1-2	TRBV5-1	-	TGCGCCAGCAGCTTGGGACAGATGGTTAGCTATGGCTACACCTTC	CASSLGQMVSYGYTF
TRBD1	TRBJ2-7	TRBV7-2	-	TGTGCCAGCAGCTTGCTTCTGTTCGGGACAGGGGGCTACGAGCAGTACTTC	CASSLLLFGTGGYEQYF
-	TRBJ1-1	TRBV9	-	TGTGCCAGCAGCGTAGCCGCCCTTAGGGGGAACACTGAAGCTTTCTTT	CASSVAALRGNTEAFF
TRBD1	TRBJ1-4	TRBV7-8	-	TGTGCCAGCAGTTATATGGGACAGGCTAATGAAAAACTGTTTTTT	CASSYMGQANEKLFF
-	TRBJ1-1	TRBV21-1	-	TGTGCCAGCAGCAAGTTGGCAGGCCTGAACACTGAAGCTTTCTTT	CASSKLAGLNTEAFF
TRBD2	TRBJ2-7	TRBV5-6	-	TGTGCCAGCAGCCCCGGGACTAGTCTTTTCTACGAGCAGTACTTC	CASSPGTSLFYEQYF
-	TRBJ1-2	TRBV12-3/TRBV12-4	-	TGTGCCAGCAGTTTAAGGGGGACGGATGGCTACACCTTC	CASSLRGTDGYTF
TRBD1	TRBJ2-1	TRBV7-9	-	TGTGCCAGCAGCTCGCCCCCGGGACAGGAGCAGTTCTTC	CASSSPPGQEQFF
TRBD1	TRBJ2-7	TRBV7-9	-	TGTGCCAGCAACCTGGACAGGCAAGTTGGCTACGAGCAGTACTTC	CASNLDRQVGYEQYF
-	TRBJ1-6	TRBV30	-	TGTGCCTGGAGTGTACTAGGGAGTGGGAATTCACCCCTCCACTTT	CAWSVLGSGNSPLHF
TRBD1	TRBJ1-1	TRBV18	-	TGTGCCAGCTCACCCGACAGGGCCCGGCGTGGTACTGAAGCTTTCTTT	CASSPDRARRGTEAFF
-	TRBJ1-2	TRBV6-6	-	TGTGCCAGCAGCCCAGGGCCAGGGTTAGATGGCTACACCTTC	CASSPGPGLDGYTF
TRBD1	TRBJ1-1	TRBV9	-	TGTGCCAGCAGCTCGAGCGGATCAGGGGGTGATGGTGAAGCTTTCTTT	CASSSSGSGGDGEAFF
-	TRBJ1-1	TRBV11-2	-	TGTGCCAGCAGCCGACCGAGGGCGGTGAACACTGAAGCTTTCTTT	CASSRPRAVNTEAFF
TRBD2	TRBJ2-1	TRBV2	-	TGTGCCAGCAGGGGGTCTAGCGGGGGTAGTAATGAGCAGTTCTTC	CASRGSSGGSNEQFF
-	TRBJ2-1	TRBV5-1	few	TGCGCCAGCAGCCCCGACAATTTCGGGACAAATGAGCAGTTCTTC	CASSPDNFGTNEQFF
-	TRBJ2-3	TRBV5-1	-	TGCGCCAGCAGCCAGGATGCGCCAGGGAATACGCAGTATTTT	CASSQDAPGNTQYF
-	TRBJ2-2	TRBV4-1	-	TGCGCCAGCGGCGTCGGGAATCGGTACACCGGGGAGCTGTTTTTT	CASGVGNRYTGELFF
TRBD2	TRBJ2-5	TRBV6-5	-	TGTGCCAATCCCGGGGGGGAAGAGACCCAGTACTTC	CANPGGEETQYF
TRBD1	TRBJ2-3	TRBV29-1	-	TGCAGCGACCGGGACAGGGTTTCAGATACGCAGTATTTT	CSDRDRVSDTQYF
-	TRBJ1-5	TRBV6-5	-	TGTGCCAGCAGGGACAGCCGCGGTCAGCCCCAGCATTTT	CASRDSRGQPQHF
TRBD2	TRBJ2-5	TRBV29-1	-	TGCAGCGTTGATGGAAAGTTGAGCGGGGGGAACCAAGAGACCCAGTACTTC	CSVDGKLSGGNQETQYF